This TCR beta chain was sequenced during a study of T cells after yellow fever vaccination. The CDR3 is made up of 17 amino acids. Trimming shortened V by 4 bases and J by 2 bases, and 17 bases separated the two germline ends. The germline CDR1 and CDR2 sequences are MGHRA and YSYEKL. TCRdb reanalysed the 5' RACE reads using MiXCR and keeps one entry per CDR3 protein. Of 200,000 to 250,000 distinct CDR3 sequences in the sample, under 3.5% were seen once. This clonotype was observed at least ten times. Its target is not known. Findings of the study overall: It was a small share of clonotypes that appeared in both CD4 and CD8 compartments.

The sample was CD4+ T cells sorted from PBMCs, taken 10 days after the yellow fever booster vaccination. This receptor was taken from a man younger than 30 who received the YFV17D yellow fever vaccine. J is TRBJ1-4 and V is TRBV4-1; D perhaps matches TRBD1 (6 bases). CDR3 sequence (DNA): TGCGCCAGCAGCCTGAGGGGGGGCGCGGGCACTAATGAAAAACTGTTTTTT. It codes for CASSLRGGAGTNEKLFF.